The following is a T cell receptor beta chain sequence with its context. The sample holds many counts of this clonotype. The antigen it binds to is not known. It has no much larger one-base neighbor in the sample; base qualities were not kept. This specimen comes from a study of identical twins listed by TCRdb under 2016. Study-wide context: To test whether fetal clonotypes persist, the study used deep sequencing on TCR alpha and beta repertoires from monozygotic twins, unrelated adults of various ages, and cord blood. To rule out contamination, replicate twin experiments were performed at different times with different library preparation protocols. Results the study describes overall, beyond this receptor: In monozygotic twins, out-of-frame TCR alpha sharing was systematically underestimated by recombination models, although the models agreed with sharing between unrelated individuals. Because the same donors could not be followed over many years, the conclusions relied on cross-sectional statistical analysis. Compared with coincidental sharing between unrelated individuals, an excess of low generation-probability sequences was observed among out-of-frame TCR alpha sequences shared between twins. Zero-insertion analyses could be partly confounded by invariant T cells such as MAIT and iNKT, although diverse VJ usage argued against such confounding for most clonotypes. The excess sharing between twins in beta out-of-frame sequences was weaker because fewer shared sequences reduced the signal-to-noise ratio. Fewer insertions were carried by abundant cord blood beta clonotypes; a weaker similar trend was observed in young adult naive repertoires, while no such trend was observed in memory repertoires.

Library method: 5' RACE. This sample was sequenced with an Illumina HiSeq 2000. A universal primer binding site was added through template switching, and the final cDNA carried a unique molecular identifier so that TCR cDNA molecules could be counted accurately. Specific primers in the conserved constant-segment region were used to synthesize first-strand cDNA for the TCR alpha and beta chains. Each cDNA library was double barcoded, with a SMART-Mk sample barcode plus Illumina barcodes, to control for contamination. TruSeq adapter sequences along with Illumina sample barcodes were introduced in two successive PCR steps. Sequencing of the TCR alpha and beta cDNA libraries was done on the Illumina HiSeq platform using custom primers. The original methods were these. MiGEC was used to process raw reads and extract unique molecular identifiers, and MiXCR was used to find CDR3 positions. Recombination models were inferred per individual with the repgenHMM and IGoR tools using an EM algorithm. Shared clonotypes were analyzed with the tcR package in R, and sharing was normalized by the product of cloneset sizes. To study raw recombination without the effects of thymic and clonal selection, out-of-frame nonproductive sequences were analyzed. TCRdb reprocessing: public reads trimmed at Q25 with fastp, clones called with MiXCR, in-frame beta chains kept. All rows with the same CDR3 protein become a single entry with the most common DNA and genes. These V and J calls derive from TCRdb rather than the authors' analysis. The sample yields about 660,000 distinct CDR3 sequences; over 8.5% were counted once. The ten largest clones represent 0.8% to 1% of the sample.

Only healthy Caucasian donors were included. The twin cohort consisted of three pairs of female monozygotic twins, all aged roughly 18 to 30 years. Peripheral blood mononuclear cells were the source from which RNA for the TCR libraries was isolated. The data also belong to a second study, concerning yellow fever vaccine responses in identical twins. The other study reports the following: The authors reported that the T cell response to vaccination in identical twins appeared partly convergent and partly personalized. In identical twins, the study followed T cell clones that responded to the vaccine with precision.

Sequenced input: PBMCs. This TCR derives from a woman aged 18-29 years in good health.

The CDR3 protein: CSGGRNTGELFF. At the DNA level, the sequence is TGCAGTGGGGGGCGGAACACCGGGGAGCTGTTTTTT. Rearrangement joined TRBV20-1 to TRBJ2-2; tentative D gene TRBD1, with 6 bases matching. The CDR3, from cysteine to phenylalanine, totals 12 residues. Of the read, only the CDR3 DNA is kept; its 36 bases are in frame from base 1. Looking up the germline V gene (reference sequence) yields CDR1 DFQATT and CDR2 SNEGSKA. Trimming takes 7 bases from V and 1 base from J, and the germline ends sit 7 bases apart.